The 32 T cell receptor beta chains reported below all come from one sample, sequenced in a study of shared clonotypes between healthy human individuals. Clones were read by immunoSEQ multiplex PCR, and TCRdb kept only the in-frame ones, dropping some. Found here are about 2,500,000 clones, around 90% of them singletons; the top ten hold 0.13% to 0.15%. Sample: naive CD4+ T cells sorted from blood. Regarding subset: CD45RA+ positively selected. All receptors derive from a man aged 18-30 years in good health.

This clone was detected only a few times. The chain employs TRBV21-1 and TRBJ2-3; the D call TRBD2 from the table was never checked on the DNA. TRBV21-1 is reported as a pseudogene. CDR3 length: 15 residues. The CDR3 DNA is TGTGCCAGCAGTCCCGGGACTAGCCTGGCAGATACGCAGTATTTT. As protein: CASSPGTSLADTQYF.

The V gene is TRBV25-1, the J gene TRBJ2-1; D uncertain. In germline, CDR1 is MGHDK, CDR2 SYGVNS. V was shortened by 0 bases and J by 8 bases, with 2 bases between the two germline ends. This CDR3 is built from 11 residues. The CDR3, as DNA: TGTGCCAGCAGTGAATATCATGAGCAGTTCTTC. This encodes CASSEYHEQFF.

This clone was seen once. The V and J genes are TRBV27 and TRBJ2-5, with 9 bases aligning to TRBD1. This CDR3 region has 15 residues. V was pared by 6 bases and J by 2 bases, with 7 bases of the junction left unmatched. Germline V gene data show CDR1 as MNHEY and CDR2 as SMNVEV (reference sequence). CDR3 loop: CASSLQGAEQETQYF. In DNA form, the CDR3 reads TGTGCCAGCAGCCTACAGGGGGCCGAACAAGAGACCCAGTACTTC.

The chain recombines TRBV9 with TRBJ2-5; 16 nucleotides align to TRBD2. CDR1 SGDLS and CDR2 YYNGEE come from the germline V gene. The CDR3 length is 16 residues. Losses at the gene ends were 3 bases for V and 5 bases for J; bases not matched to a gene: 4. CDR3 sequence (DNA): TGTGCCAGCAGCGCGGGACTAGCGGGGGGGCTTGAGACCCAGTACTTC. Protein sequence: CASSAGLAGGLETQYF.

This chain joins TRBV9 and TRBJ1-4; D is perhaps TRBD1 (6 bases). Germline V gene sequence: CDR1 SGDLS, CDR2 YYNGEE. Trimming cost V 4 bases and J 3 bases, with 22 bases left between them. There are 18 residues in the CDR3. This CDR3 is CASSPKRVVGGPNEKLFF. The CDR3 coding sequence is TGTGCCAGCAGCCCAAAGAGGGTGGTCGGGGGCCCTAATGAAAAACTGTTTTTT. Combining the CDR3 with reference TRBV9 and TRBJ1-4 gives the whole variable domain DSGVTQTPKHLITATGQRVTLRCSPRSGDLSVYWYQQSLDQGLQFLIQYYNGEERAKGNILERFSAQQFPDLHSELNLSSLELGDSALYFCASSPKRVVGGPNEKLFFGSGTQLSVL.

The rearrangement joins TRBV30 to TRBJ1-1; D unresolved. The CDR3 extends over 14 amino acids. Trimming left V 4 bases short and J 1 base short, with 13 bases between. Germline-derived CDR1 and CDR2 are GTSNPN and SVGIG (reference sequence). CDR3 in amino acids: CAWTSLDGNTEAFF. CDR3 nucleotides: TGTGCCTGGACGAGCCTTGACGGGAACACTGAAGCTTTCTTT. The full variable domain, its missing parts supplied by reference TRBV30 and TRBJ1-1, is SQTIHQWPATLVQPVGSPLSLECTVEGTSNPNLYWYRQAAGRGLQLLFYSVGIGQISSEVPQNLSASRPQDRQFILSSKKLLLSDSGFYLCAWTSLDGNTEAFFGQGTRLTVV.

This clone was detected only once. The chain carries TRBV11-2 and TRBJ2-3, with D perhaps TRBD2 (5 bases). The CDR3 extends over 15 amino acids. Germline V gene data show CDR1 as SGHAT and CDR2 as FQNNGV. V lost 7 bases and J 2 bases, leaving 16 bases between the germline ends. CDR3 DNA: TGTGCCAGCAAGCCCCCCGAGGGATCCACAGATACGCAGTATTTT. Amino acid sequence: CASKPPEGSTDTQYF.

The genes are TRBV7-8 and TRBJ2-1; 10 bases map to TRBD1. V shed 5 bases and J 15 bases; nucleotides not matched to a gene: 7. There are 12 residues in the CDR3. Germline assignment: CDR1 SGHVS and CDR2 FQNEAQ. In DNA, the CDR3 is TGTGCCAGCAGCGCAACGGGACAGGGGAGGTTCTTC. This translates into CASSATGQGRFF.

The chain couples TRBV9 to TRBJ2-2; TRBD2 matches at 11 bases. V was clipped by 1 base and J by 1 base; unmatched bases: 3. The CDR3 contains 17 residues. The V gene's germline CDR1 is SGDLS and CDR2 YYNGEE. CDR3 sequence reads: CASSVTSGGWNTGELFF. The CDR3 nucleotides are TGTGCCAGCAGCGTAACTAGCGGGGGCTGGAACACCGGGGAGCTGTTTTTT.

CDR3 nucleotides: TGCGCCAGCAGCCTGGAGCCGACCGCCCAGTCCCAGCATTTT. This encodes CASSLEPTAQSQHF. The chain combines TRBV5-1 with TRBJ1-5; D is ambiguous. The CDR3 has 14 amino acids. V was pared by 4 bases and J by 11 bases, with 19 bases between. The germline V gene encodes CDR1 SGHRS and CDR2 YFSETQ. The whole variable domain, remainder taken from reference TRBV5-1 and TRBJ1-5, is KAGVTQTPRYLIKTRGQQVTLSCSPISGHRSVSWYQQTPGQGLQFLFEYFSETQRNKGNFPGRFSGRQFSNSRSEMNVSTLELGDSALYLCASSLEPTAQSQHFGDGTRLSIL.

The J gene is TRBJ1-2, the V gene TRBV7-9; TRBD1 agrees at 9 bases. CDR1 SEHNR and CDR2 FQNEAQ come from the germline V gene (reference sequence). Trimming cost V 4 bases and J 4 bases; bases outside gene matches: 10. The CDR3 loop spans 16 amino acids. CDR3 DNA: TGTGCCAGCAGCTCTGTTCCCGGGACAGGGCGCTATGGCTACACCTTC. This gives the protein CASSSVPGTGRYGYTF.

The chain couples TRBV7-9 to TRBJ2-2, with 10 positions matching TRBD2. The germline CDR1 and CDR2 sequences are SEHNR and FQNEAQ (reference sequence). The CDR3 is 19 amino acids. The V and J ends lost 1 base and 4 bases, in that order; junction bases with no gene match: 12. DNA of the CDR3: TGTGCCAGCAGCTTAGGGGCTAGCGGGAGTCCACTGGGCACCGGGGAGCTGTTTTTT. It is translated as CASSLGASGSPLGTGELFF.

This sequence joins TRBV28 and TRBJ2-1; D remains ambiguous. Trimming shortened V by 5 bases and J by 2 bases, and 13 bases separated the two germline ends. Germline V lookup: CDR1 MDHEN, CDR2 SYDVKM. The CDR3 consists of 15 residues. CDR3 loop: CASSPILGTYNEQFF. In nucleotides, the CDR3 is TGTGCCAGCAGTCCAATCCTAGGGACCTACAATGAGCAGTTCTTC.

This clone was seen a single time. Other DNA sequences from this sample encode an identical CDR3 as well. The chain recombines TRBV18 with TRBJ2-2; possible D gene TRBD2, 5 bases. Germline loops: CDR1 KGHSH, CDR2 LQKENI. This CDR3 is 13 amino acids long. V was cut by 1 base and J by 7 bases, with 7 bases left in between. CDR3 amino acids: CASSPQRDGELFF. The CDR3 coding sequence is TGTGCCAGCTCACCACAGAGGGACGGGGAGCTGTTTTTT.

The chain combines TRBV5-6 with TRBJ1-2; weak D call: TRBD1 (6 bases). The CDR3 is 14 residues long. Deletions cut 4 bases from V and 5 bases from J, with 15 bases between. CDR1 is SGHDT and CDR2 is YYEEEE in the germline V gene. The CDR3 DNA is TGTGCCAGCAGCCACGGGACACTGACTTATGGCTACACCTTC. This sequence encodes CASSHGTLTYGYTF.

The chain joins TRBV18 to TRBJ1-3, with D perhaps TRBD1 (6 bases). Trimming took off 3 bases at V and 6 bases at J, with 12 bases between the two ends. Per the germline V gene, CDR1 is KGHSH and CDR2 is LQKENI. The CDR3 length is 14 residues. CDR3 DNA sequence: TGTGCCAGCTCACCGTCCCGGGACATAAACACCATATATTTT. Amino acids: CASSPSRDINTIYF. Using reference TRBV18 and TRBJ1-3 for the parts outside the CDR3, the full variable domain is NAGVMQNPRHLVRRRGQEARLRCSPMKGHSHVYWYRQLPEEGLKFMVYLQKENIIDESGMPKERFSAEFPKEGPSILRIQQVVRGDSAAYFCASSPSRDINTIYFGEGSWLTVV.

J is TRBJ1-6 and V is TRBV6-6, with D uncertain. This CDR3 has 16 residues. Between the trimmed V and J ends, which lost 2 bases and 2 bases, there was a span of 10 bases. CDR1 MNHNY and CDR2 SVGAGI come from the germline V gene (reference sequence). CDR3 nucleotide sequence: TGTGCCAGCAGTTACGGGCTTACTACCTATAATTCACCCCTCCACTTT. It specifies CASSYGLTTYNSPLHF.

The chain has TRBV7-2 and TRBJ2-5; D uncertain. Trimming left V 2 bases short and J 5 bases short, with 12 bases between. CDR3 length equals 14 residues. The germline CDR1 and CDR2 sequences are SGHTA and FQGNSA. The CDR3 loop is CASSLLGNGETQYF. CDR3 nucleotide sequence: TGTGCCAGCAGCTTACTAGGGAATGGGGAGACCCAGTACTTC. The variable domain in full, completed from reference TRBV7-2 and TRBJ2-5, reads GAGVSQSPSNKVTEKGKDVELRCDPISGHTALYWYRQSLGQGLEFLIYFQGNSAPDKSGLPSDRFSAERTGGSVSTLTIQRTQQEDSAVYLCASSLLGNGETQYFGPGTRLLVL.

The chain carries TRBV19 and TRBJ2-3; 8 bases fit TRBD2. CDR3 length: 14 residues. V shed 4 bases and J 3 bases; nucleotides not matched to a gene: 3. The germline gives CDR1 LNHDA, CDR2 SQIVND (reference sequence). The CDR3 protein is CASSSSGNTDTQYF. As DNA, the CDR3 is TGTGCCAGTAGTAGTAGCGGGAATACAGATACGCAGTATTTT.

Written as DNA, the CDR3 is TGCGCCAGCAGCCACGCCAGTGGAGGGGAGCAGTTCTTC. Translated, it gives CASSHASGGEQFF. The chain combines TRBV4-1 with TRBJ2-1; D is perhaps TRBD2 (6 bases). The V end was cut by 3 bases, the J end by 10 bases, with 13 bases between. Germline values: CDR1 MGHRA, CDR2 YSYEKL. This CDR3 comprises 13 residues.

V and J are TRBV6-5 and TRBJ1-1; D might be TRBD1 (5 bases). Between the trimmed V and J ends, which lost 0 bases and 6 bases, there was a span of 11 bases. This CDR3 has 14 amino acids. The germline gives CDR1 MNHEY, CDR2 SVGAGI. The CDR3 reads CASSYSGRVAEAFF. CDR3 DNA: TGTGCCAGCAGTTACTCGGGCAGGGTGGCTGAAGCTTTCTTT.

This sequence joins TRBV7-8 and TRBJ1-1; D is unclear. The CDR3 sequence is 16 residues long. The germline CDR1 and CDR2 sequences are SGHVS and FQNEAQ. Trimming removed 0 bases at V and 0 bases at J, with 11 bases between. In nucleotides, the CDR3 is TGTGCCAGCAGCTTAGCCCCTCCAGAAATGAACACTGAAGCTTTCTTT. It yields the protein CASSLAPPEMNTEAFF.

The rearrangement uses TRBV11-2 and TRBJ2-7; D is unclear. Germline-derived CDR1 and CDR2 are SGHAT and FQNNGV. V lost 7 bases to trimming and J lost 1 base, with 11 bases between them. This CDR3 is built from 13 residues. In nucleotides, the CDR3 is TGTGCCAGCACCTCGGGCGAATCCTACGAGCAGTACTTC. This gives the protein CASTSGESYEQYF.

In DNA, the CDR3 is TGCGCCAGCAGCTTACAGGGGGTTGAAGATACGCAGTATTTT. Translating gives CASSLQGVEDTQYF. V and J are TRBV5-1 and TRBJ2-3; the match to TRBD1 covers 8 bases. Per germline, CDR1 SGHRS and CDR2 YFSETQ. With 2 bases clipped from V and 5 bases from J, the junction kept 4 bases outside the gene matches. The CDR3 covers 14 residues.

The CDR3 region has the DNA TGTGCCAGCAGTTGGGCATCCGGGGAGCTGTTTTTT. This encodes CASSWASGELFF. This rearrangement joins TRBV2 to TRBJ2-2; D is undetermined. Trimming pared 5 bases from V and 6 bases from J, leaving 7 bases between. The CDR3 consists of 12 residues. In germline, CDR1 is SNHLY, CDR2 FYNNEI. The full variable domain, with the rest looked up from reference TRBV2 and TRBJ2-2, is EPEVTQTPSHQVTQMGQEVILRCVPISNHLYFYWYRQILGQKVEFLVSFYNNEISEKSEIFDDQFSVERPDGSNFTLKIRSTKLEDSAMYFCASSWASGELFFGEGSRLTVL.

The chain is built from TRBV7-8 and TRBJ1-4; 10 nucleotides line up with TRBD1. This CDR3 contains 17 residues. V trimming: 5 bases; J trimming: 3 bases; junction bases outside the gene matches: 9. CDR1 and CDR2 from the germline V gene are SGHVS and FQNEAQ. CDR3 sequence reads: CASSRPGQGFSNEKLFF. In nucleotides, the CDR3 is TGTGCCAGCAGCCGCCCGGGACAGGGGTTCTCTAATGAAAAACTGTTTTTT.

CDR3 sequence reads: CASSPSVAGDSNEQFF. In DNA, the CDR3 is TGCGCCAGCAGCCCCTCGGTAGCGGGGGACAGCAATGAGCAGTTCTTC. The gene calls are TRBV5-1 and TRBJ2-1, with TRBD2 matching 9 bases. CDR1 SGHRS and CDR2 YFSETQ come from the germline V gene. This CDR3 has 16 residues. V gave up 4 bases and J gave up 6 bases; unmatched junction bases: 11. Together with reference TRBV5-1 and TRBJ2-1, the CDR3 gives the full variable domain: KAGVTQTPRYLIKTRGQQVTLSCSPISGHRSVSWYQQTPGQGLQFLFEYFSETQRNKGNFPGRFSGRQFSNSRSEMNVSTLELGDSALYLCASSPSVAGDSNEQFFGPGTRLTVL.

The V call is TRBV4-1, the J call TRBJ1-2; TRBD1 might be the D (5 bases). Germline-derived CDR1 and CDR2 are MGHRA and YSYEKL. The CDR3 is 15 amino acids. Trimming cost V 0 bases and J 4 bases, with 12 bases left between them. The CDR3 DNA sequence: TGCGCCAGCAGCCAAGAGGGACGGACTGTCTATGGCTACACCTTC. It yields the protein CASSQEGRTVYGYTF.

The chain combines TRBV27 with TRBJ1-6; no reliable D call. V shed 3 bases and J shed 7 bases, with 7 bases lying between them. CDR1 is MNHEY, CDR2 SMNVEV, per germline (reference sequence). The CDR3 has 13 residues. As DNA, the CDR3 is TGTGCCAGCAGTTTCTCACAGAATTCACCCCTCCACTTT. Its protein is CASSFSQNSPLHF.

The chain recombines TRBV6-5 with TRBJ2-1; D unclear. In germline, CDR1 is MNHEY, CDR2 SVGAGI. The length of the CDR3 is 12 residues. Trimming removed 4 bases from V and 7 bases from J, with 8 bases in between. The CDR3 here is CASSSIINEQFF. The CDR3 nucleotides read TGTGCCAGCAGTTCAATCATAAATGAGCAGTTCTTC.

The rearrangement joins TRBV10-3 to TRBJ2-7; tentatively, D is TRBD2 (6 bases). The CDR3 has 14 amino acids. V lost 3 bases to trimming and J lost 2 bases, with 11 bases between them. The germline V gene encodes CDR1 ENHRY and CDR2 SYGVKD. The CDR3 DNA sequence: TGTGCCATCAGTGACTTTGGCGGGGCCTACGAGCAGTACTTC. Residues: CAISDFGGAYEQYF.

The V call is TRBV11-3, the J call TRBJ2-1, with 8 positions matching TRBD1. Trimming cost V 3 bases and J 15 bases; bases outside gene matches: 7. From germline, CDR1 is SGHNT and CDR2 YENEEA. CDR3 length: 12 amino acids. In DNA form, the CDR3 reads TGTGCCAGCAGCTTCAGCGGACAGGGACTGTTCTTC. Translating it yields CASSFSGQGLFF.